The clone carrying this T cell receptor (beta chain) was counted only a few times. Its specificity is not known. The sample is drawn from a study of T cells after yellow fever vaccination. General observations from the study: Post-booster repertoires contained most primary-vaccination clones again (about 95% CD4, 88% CD8).

Trimming shortened V by 6 bases and J by 8 bases, and 13 bases separated the two germline ends. There are 12 residues in the CDR3. Germline V gene data show CDR1 as SQVTM and CDR2 as ANQGSEA. MiXCR, run by TCRdb on the 5' RACE reads, gives a single entry per CDR3 protein. The table shows approximately 510,000 distinct CDR3 sequences, with about a fifth occurring only once. The rearrangement links TRBV29-1 to TRBJ1-4, with D maybe TRBD1 (5 bases). The TCR originated in a man aged 18 to 30 who received the YFV17D yellow fever vaccine. Sequencing used PBMCs, obtained 20 to 25 days after the first yellow fever vaccination. CDR3 region: CSVGQGYEKLFF. For the CDR3, the DNA is TGCAGCGTAGGGCAGGGTTACGAAAAACTGTTTTTT.